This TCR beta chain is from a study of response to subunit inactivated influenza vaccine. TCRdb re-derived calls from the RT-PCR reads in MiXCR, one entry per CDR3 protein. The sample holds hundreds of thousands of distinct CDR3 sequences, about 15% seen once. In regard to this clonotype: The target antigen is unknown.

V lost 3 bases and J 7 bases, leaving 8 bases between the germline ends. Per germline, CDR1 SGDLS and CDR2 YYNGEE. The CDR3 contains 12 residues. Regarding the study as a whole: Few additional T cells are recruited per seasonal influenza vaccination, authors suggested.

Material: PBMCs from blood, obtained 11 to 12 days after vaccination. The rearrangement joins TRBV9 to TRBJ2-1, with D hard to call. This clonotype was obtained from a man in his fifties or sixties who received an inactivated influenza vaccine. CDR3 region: CASSAPRNEQFF. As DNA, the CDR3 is TGTGCCAGCAGCGCACCCCGGAATGAGCAGTTCTTC.